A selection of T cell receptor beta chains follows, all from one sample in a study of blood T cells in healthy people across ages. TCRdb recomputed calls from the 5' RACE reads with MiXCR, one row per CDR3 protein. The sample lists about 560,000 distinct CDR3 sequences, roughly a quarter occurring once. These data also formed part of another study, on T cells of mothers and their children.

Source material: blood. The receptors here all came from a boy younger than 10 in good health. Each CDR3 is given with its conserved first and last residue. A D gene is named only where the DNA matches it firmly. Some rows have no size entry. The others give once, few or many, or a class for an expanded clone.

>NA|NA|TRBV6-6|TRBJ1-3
CASSSDRAGNTIYF
TGTGCCAGCAGTTCGGACAGAGCTGGAAACACCATATATTTT
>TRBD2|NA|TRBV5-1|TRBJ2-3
CASSVTSGMSTDTQYF
TGCGCCAGCAGCGTGACTAGCGGGATGAGCACAGATACGCAGTATTTT
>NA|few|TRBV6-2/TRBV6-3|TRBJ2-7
CASSQPGEQYF
TGTGCCAGCAGCCAACCTGGAGAGCAGTACTTC
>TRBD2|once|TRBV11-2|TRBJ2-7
CASTFGLAETYEQYF
TGTGCCAGCACCTTCGGACTAGCGGAAACCTACGAGCAGTACTTC
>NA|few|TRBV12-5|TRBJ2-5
CASGLVGRGPYLETQYF
TGTGCTAGTGGTTTGGTTGGCCGGGGCCCGTACCTAGAGACCCAGTACTTC
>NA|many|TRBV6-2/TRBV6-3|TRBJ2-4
CASSYSPENIQYF
TGTGCCAGCAGTTACTCTCCGGAAAACATTCAGTACTTC
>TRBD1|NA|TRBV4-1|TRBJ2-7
CASSLNWDSSYEQYF
TGCGCCAGCAGCCTGAACTGGGACAGCTCCTACGAGCAGTACTTC
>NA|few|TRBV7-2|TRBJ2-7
CASSTQGGYYEQYF
TGTGCCAGCAGCACCCAGGGGGGATACTACGAGCAGTACTTC
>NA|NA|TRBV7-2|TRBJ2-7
CASSSLIAEVPYEQYF
TGTGCCAGCAGCTCCCTTATAGCAGAAGTACCCTACGAGCAGTACTTC
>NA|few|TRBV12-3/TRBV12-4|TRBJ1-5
CASSLQTGTGQPQHF
TGTGCCAGCAGTCTCCAAACAGGGACGGGTCAGCCCCAGCATTTT
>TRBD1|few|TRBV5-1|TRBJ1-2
CASSLDLGTGSYGYTF
TGCGCCAGCAGCTTGGATTTGGGGACAGGGAGCTATGGCTACACCTTC
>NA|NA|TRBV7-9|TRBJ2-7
CASSSSTGFHEQYF
TGTGCCAGCAGCTCCTCTACAGGGTTCCACGAGCAGTACTTC
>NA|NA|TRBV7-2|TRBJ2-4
CASSSGGLQLAKNIQYF
TGTGCCAGCAGCTCAGGTGGCCTCCAGCTAGCCAAAAACATTCAGTATTTC
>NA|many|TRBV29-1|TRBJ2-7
CSAAADNTYEQYF
TGCAGCGCAGCCGCGGACAACACCTACGAGCAGTACTTC
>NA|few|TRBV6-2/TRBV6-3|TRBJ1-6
CASRAGTDNSPLHF
TGTGCCAGCCGAGCAGGGACCGATAATTCACCCCTCCACTTT
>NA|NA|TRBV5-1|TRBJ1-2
CASSWTDSNYGYTF
TGCGCCAGCAGCTGGACGGACAGTAACTATGGCTACACCTTC
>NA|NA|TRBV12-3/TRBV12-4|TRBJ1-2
CASSFFGTPYGYTF
TGTGCCAGCAGTTTCTTTGGGACCCCCTATGGCTACACCTTC
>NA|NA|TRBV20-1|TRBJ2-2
CSARGAITGELFF
TGCAGTGCCCGGGGGGCCATCACCGGGGAGCTGTTTTTT
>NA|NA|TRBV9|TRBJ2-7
CASSVAAGTNYEQYF
TGTGCCAGCAGCGTGGCCGCGGGGACAAACTACGAGCAGTACTTC
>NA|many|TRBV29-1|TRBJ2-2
CSVGRHTGELFF
TGCAGCGTTGGCCGACACACCGGGGAGCTGTTTTTT